This T cell receptor beta chain was observed in a study of neurological immune-mediated disorders. V lost 1 base, J lost 7 bases, and 7 bases stayed unmatched. CDR3 length: 15 residues. Looked up from germline, CDR1 is MDHEN and CDR2 is SYDVKM. This clonotype was picked up many times. The sample's time point: longitudinal time-point 1 (baseline). TCRdb reanalysed the 5' RACE reads using MiXCR and keeps one entry per CDR3 protein. The sample yields some 54,000 distinct CDR3 sequences, about 10% seen once. The chain has TRBV28 and TRBJ1-1; TRBD1 matches at 9 bases. The origin of this receptor is a male donor with HTLV-1-associated myelopathy (HAM/TSP). The specimen was PBMCs. The CDR3 is CASSLYIQGADEAFF. CDR3 nucleotides: TGTGCCAGCAGTTTATATATACAGGGGGCCGATGAAGCTTTCTTT.